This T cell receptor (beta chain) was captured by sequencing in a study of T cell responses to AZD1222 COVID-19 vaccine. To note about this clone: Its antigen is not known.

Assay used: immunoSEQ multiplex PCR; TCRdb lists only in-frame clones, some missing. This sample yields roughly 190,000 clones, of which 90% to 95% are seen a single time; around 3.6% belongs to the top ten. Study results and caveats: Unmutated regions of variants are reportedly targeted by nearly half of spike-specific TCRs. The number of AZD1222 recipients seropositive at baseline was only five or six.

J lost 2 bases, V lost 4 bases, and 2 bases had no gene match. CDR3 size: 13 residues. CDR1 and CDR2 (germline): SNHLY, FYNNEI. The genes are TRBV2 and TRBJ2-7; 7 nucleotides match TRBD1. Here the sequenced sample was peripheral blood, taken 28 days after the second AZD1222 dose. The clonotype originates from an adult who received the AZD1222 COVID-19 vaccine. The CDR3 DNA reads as TGTGCCAGCAGTGGACAGGGTCCCTACGAGCAGTACTTC. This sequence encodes CASSGQGPYEQYF.